One and the same sample provided the 19 T cell receptor beta chains below, sequenced in a study of T-cell reconstitution after alpha-beta-depleted transplantation in children. Preparing the TCRbeta library involved the use of unique molecular identifiers. From the PCR reads, TCRdb called clonotypes with MiXCR, one entry per CDR3 protein. The table includes approximately 490,000 distinct CDR3 sequences, 10% detected once. Material: PBMCs, obtained before TCRalphabeta/CD19-depleted stem cell transplant. These receptors originate from a child aged 2-15 years with inherited bone marrow failure, due to receive a stem cell transplant.

This clonotype was counted between two and nine times. The chain recombines TRBV27 with TRBJ2-2; D gene ambiguous. This CDR3 has 15 amino acids. V lost 3 bases and J lost 3, with 11 bases in between. Germline V CDR1 and CDR2: MNHEY, SMNVEV (reference sequence). The DNA of the CDR3 is TGTGCCAGCAGTTTTATGGTAGCTTACACCGGGGAGCTGTTTTTT. Its translation: CASSFMVAYTGELFF.

Turning to this clonotype: It may be a read error: a sequence one base away is much more abundant. This rearrangement joins TRBV29-1 to TRBJ2-2; D might be TRBD1 (6 bases). V lost 3 bases and J lost 9, with 14 bases in between. Looked up from germline, CDR1 is SQVTM and CDR2 is ANQGSEA. The CDR3 extends over 13 amino acids. CDR3 sequence reads: CSVDPQGTWELFF. Here the CDR3 DNA reads TGCAGCGTTGACCCCCAGGGGACCTGGGAGCTGTTTTTT.

This clonotype has ten or more counts. The J gene is TRBJ1-6, the V gene TRBV20-1; 9 positions match TRBD1. The CDR3 has 17 residues. V dropped 2 bases and J dropped 4; count of bases not matched to a gene: 9. Per germline, CDR1 DFQATT and CDR2 SNEGSKA (reference sequence). As DNA, the CDR3 is TGCAGTGCTAGATCTTTTGACAGGGGGGGGTATAATTCACCCCTCCACTTT. This gives the protein CSARSFDRGGYNSPLHF.

At least ten counts were recorded for this clonotype. This chain links TRBV7-9 with TRBJ1-2; D remains ambiguous. CDR1 is SEHNR and CDR2 is FQNEAQ in the germline V gene (reference sequence). Trimming stripped 5 bases from V and 5 bases from J, with 9 bases between. This CDR3 comprises 12 residues. The CDR3 bases are TGTGCCAGCAGCCCCCTAGCTTATGGCTACACCTTC. Amino acid sequence: CASSPLAYGYTF. The full variable domain, in which reference TRBV7-9 and TRBJ1-2 provide the parts outside the CDR3, is DTGVSQNPRHKITKRGQNVTFRCDPISEHNRLYWYRQTLGQGPEFLTYFQNEAQLEKSRLLSDRFSAERPKGSFSTLEIQRTEQGDSAMYLCASSPLAYGYTFGSGTRLTVV.

This clonotype was counted between two and nine times. V gene TRBV2 combines with J gene TRBJ2-2; either TRBD1 or TRBD2 may fit D (5 bases each). The length of the CDR3 is 13 residues. The germline V gene has CDR1 SNHLY and CDR2 FYNNEI. V was shortened by 6 bases and J by 16 bases, with 21 bases between the two germline ends. DNA for the CDR3: TGTGCCAGCAGGGGACCAATCCCCCCCTACGAGTTTTTT. This translates into CASRGPIPPYEFF.

This clonotype was counted many times. The chain combines TRBV6-5 with TRBJ2-4; TRBD1 is a possible D gene (5 bases). Germline V gene sequence: CDR1 MNHEY, CDR2 SVGAGI. The V and J ends lost 4 bases and 6 bases respectively, with 16 bases between them. This CDR3 comprises 15 residues. CDR3 loop: CASSFQGAIGNIQYF. In nucleotides, the CDR3 is TGTGCCAGCAGTTTCCAGGGTGCCATCGGAAACATTCAGTACTTC.

This clonotype was picked up many times. V usage is TRBV7-6 and J usage is TRBJ2-7; no reliable D call. CDR1 is SGHVS, CDR2 FNYEAQ, per germline. The length of the CDR3 is 14 residues. V lost 5 bases and J lost 3, with 14 bases in between. CDR3 amino acids: CASSAMVDGYEQYF. The CDR3 DNA reads as TGTGCCAGCAGCGCTATGGTAGACGGCTACGAGCAGTACTTC.

Ten or more counts support this clonotype. V usage is TRBV9 and J usage is TRBJ1-1; maybe TRBD1 (5 bases). Trimming shortened V by 3 bases and J by 6 bases, and 12 bases separated the two germline ends. The germline V gene has CDR1 SGDLS and CDR2 YYNGEE. CDR3 length: 13 residues. CDR3 coding DNA: TGTGCCAGCAGCGGTGTAGGGGCGGCTGAAGCTTTCTTT. Its protein product is CASSGVGAAEAFF.

A few counts support this clonotype. The chain recombines TRBV4-1 with TRBJ2-7, with TRBD2 matching over 12 bases. The CDR3 runs to 17 residues. Germline CDR1 MGHRA, CDR2 YSYEKL. V was clipped by 1 base and J by 2 bases; unmatched bases: 6. CDR3 DNA sequence: TGCGCCAGCAGCCAAGTCCAGGGACTAGCGGGTACCTACGAGCAGTACTTC. Amino acids: CASSQVQGLAGTYEQYF.

Points on this clonotype: A read error may be the cause here, since a much bigger clone is one base away. The V and J genes are TRBV28 and TRBJ2-3; D is ambiguous. Trimming removed 6 bases from V and 6 bases from J, with 13 bases in between. CDR3 length: 13 amino acids. Germline-derived CDR1 and CDR2 are MDHEN and SYDVKM. The CDR3 loop is CASSDVLSDTQYF. CDR3 DNA: TGTGCCAGCAGCGATGTGCTTAGTGATACGCAGTATTTT.

The V and J genes are TRBV7-1 and TRBJ2-3; D is undetermined. TRBV7-1 is filed as an ORF, its function uncertain. The V and J ends lost 3 bases and 6 bases respectively, with 10 bases between them. The CDR3 totals 13 residues. CDR3 DNA sequence: TGTGCCAGCAGCTCCATCCACGGCGATACGCAGTATTTT. It yields the protein CASSSIHGDTQYF.

This clonotype was recorded many times. V usage is TRBV27 and J usage is TRBJ1-6, with D hard to call. The CDR3 is 13 residues long. Trimming cost V 3 bases and J 8 bases, with 8 bases left between them. Germline V gene lookup returns CDR1 MNHEY and CDR2 SMNVEV (reference sequence). The CDR3 here is CASSFGVDSPLHF. Here the CDR3 DNA reads TGTGCCAGCAGTTTTGGCGTTGATTCACCCCTCCACTTT.

This clonotype has at least ten counts. The V gene is TRBV5-1, the J gene TRBJ2-1; 11 positions agree with TRBD2. Germline loops: CDR1 SGHRS, CDR2 YFSETQ. Trimming at V came to 6 bases and at J to 7 bases, leaving 9 bases not matched to a gene. This CDR3 is built from 15 residues. CDR3 loop: CASTVRTSGLNEQFF. The DNA for the CDR3 is TGCGCCAGCACCGTCCGGACTAGCGGGTTGAATGAGCAGTTCTTC.

Concerning this clonotype itself: A much larger clone sits a single nucleotide away, making a read error possible. The rearrangement uses TRBV27 and TRBJ2-7, with a possible D match to TRBD1 (5 bases). CDR3 length: 16 residues. CDR1 MNHEY and CDR2 SMNVEV come from the germline V gene (reference sequence). V lost 4 bases to trimming and J lost 2 bases, with 18 bases between them. The CDR3 region has the DNA TGTGCCAGCAGTTCGGAAATGGGGCGTAATACCTACGAGCAGTACTTC. Translation: CASSSEMGRNTYEQYF.

This clonotype appeared many times. This sequence joins TRBV11-2 and TRBJ2-3; 9 nucleotides match TRBD2. There are 15 residues in the CDR3. Germline loops: CDR1 SGHAT, CDR2 FQNNGV. The junction had 7 bases not matched to a gene; V was cut back by 3 bases and J by 6 bases. This CDR3 is CASSFRVAGEDTQYF. The CDR3 nucleotides are TGTGCCAGCAGCTTTAGGGTAGCGGGAGAGGATACGCAGTATTTT.

Note on this clonotype: A single base separates this from a much larger clone, so it may be a read error. The chain's CDR3 is CASSEHQFF. CDR3 nucleotide sequence: TGTGCCAGCAGTGAACACCAGTTCTTC. The V call is TRBV2, the J call TRBJ2-1, with no clear D. The CDR3 covers 9 residues. The germline CDR1 and CDR2 sequences are SNHLY and FYNNEI. Between the trimmed V and J ends, which lost 2 bases and 13 bases, there was a span of 3 bases.

This clonotype was detected ten times or more. The chain has TRBV10-1 and TRBJ2-1; D is undetermined. In germline, CDR1 is WNHNN, CDR2 SYGVQD (reference sequence). CDR3 size: 11 residues. Deletions cut 4 bases from V and 8 bases from J, with 6 bases between. CDR3 residues: CASSGGYEQFF. In DNA, the CDR3 is TGCGCCAGCAGTGGAGGATATGAGCAGTTCTTC.

The gene calls are TRBV5-1 and TRBJ2-3, with 8 bases lining up with TRBD2. V was clipped by 4 bases and J by 5 bases; unmatched bases: 9. The CDR3 sequence is 15 residues long. CDR1 is SGHRS, CDR2 YFSETQ, per germline. The CDR3 bases are TGCGCCAGCAGCCCGGGACTAGTAATAGGAGATACGCAGTATTTT. Amino acid sequence: CASSPGLVIGDTQYF.

The table lists this clonotype with many counts. This sequence joins TRBV7-2 and TRBJ2-2; tentative D call: TRBD2 (6 bases). The CDR3 totals 15 residues. V was shortened by 1 base and J by 7 bases, with 13 bases between the two germline ends. CDR1 SGHTA and CDR2 FQGNSA come from the germline V gene. The chain's CDR3 is CASSLVLGGIGELFF. Here the CDR3 DNA reads TGTGCCAGCAGCTTAGTCCTAGGAGGGATCGGGGAGCTGTTTTTT.